This T cell receptor beta chain emerged from a study of T cell changes during pregnancy in multiple sclerosis. Between the trimmed V and J ends, which lost 9 bases and 1 base, there was a span of 18 bases. There are 15 residues in the CDR3. Germline V gene lookup returns CDR1 WNHNN and CDR2 SYGVQD (reference sequence). Sequencing was performed with immunoSEQ multiplex PCR; in TCRdb, only in-frame clones are kept and a portion is missing. Of tens of thousands of clones in the sample, about 92% were seen once. The sequenced sample was peripheral blood, obtained in the third trimester of pregnancy. This TCR came from a female donor in good health, enrolled as a control in a pregnancy study. V gene TRBV10-1 combines with J gene TRBJ1-2; a weak D match, TRBD1 (6 bases). The CDR3 DNA sequence: TGCGCCAGACAGGGATACCCCTTTAATAACTATGGCTACACCTTC. Translated: CARQGYPFNNYGYTF.